This section outlines one T cell receptor (beta chain) sequence together with its context. Per the original data handling: Reference gene primer amplification gave nucleated cell count estimates. Repertoires were generated with immunoSEQ multiplex PCR, while TCRdb's copy carries only in-frame clones and drops some. V and J calls and clone size are as listed in that table; D and trimming were resolved from the DNA. Of about 330,000 clones listed, roughly 90% were seen once; the top ten hold approximately 17%. This record comes from a study of blood T cell repertoires in COVID-19. Germline assignment: CDR1 MDHEN and CDR2 SYDVKM. Trimming removed 3 bases from V and 7 bases from J, with 9 bases in between. The CDR3 has 12 amino acids. Two negative PCRs, clearance, or symptom resolution characterized the recovered Cohort 3 donors.

The origin of this receptor is a woman under 40 who had recovered from COVID-19. The chain joins TRBV28 to TRBJ1-2, with D perhaps TRBD1 (6 bases). The sample was PBMCs or T cells enriched from blood (not recorded which). The DNA of the CDR3 is TGTGCCAGCAGTTTCGGACAGATTGGCTACACCTTC. Its protein is CASSFGQIGYTF.